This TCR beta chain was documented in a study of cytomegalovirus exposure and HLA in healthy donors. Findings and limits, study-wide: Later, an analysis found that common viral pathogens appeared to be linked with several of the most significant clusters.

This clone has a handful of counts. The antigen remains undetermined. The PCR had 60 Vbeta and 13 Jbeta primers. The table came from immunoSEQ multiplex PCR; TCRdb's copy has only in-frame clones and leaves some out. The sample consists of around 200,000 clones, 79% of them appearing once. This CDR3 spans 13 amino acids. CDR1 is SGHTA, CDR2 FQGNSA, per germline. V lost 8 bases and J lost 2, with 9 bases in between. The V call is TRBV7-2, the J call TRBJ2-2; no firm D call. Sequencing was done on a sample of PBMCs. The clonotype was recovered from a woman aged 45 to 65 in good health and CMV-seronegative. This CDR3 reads CASPLRNTGELFF. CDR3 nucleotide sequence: TGTGCCAGCCCCTTGAGAAACACCGGGGAGCTGTTTTTT.